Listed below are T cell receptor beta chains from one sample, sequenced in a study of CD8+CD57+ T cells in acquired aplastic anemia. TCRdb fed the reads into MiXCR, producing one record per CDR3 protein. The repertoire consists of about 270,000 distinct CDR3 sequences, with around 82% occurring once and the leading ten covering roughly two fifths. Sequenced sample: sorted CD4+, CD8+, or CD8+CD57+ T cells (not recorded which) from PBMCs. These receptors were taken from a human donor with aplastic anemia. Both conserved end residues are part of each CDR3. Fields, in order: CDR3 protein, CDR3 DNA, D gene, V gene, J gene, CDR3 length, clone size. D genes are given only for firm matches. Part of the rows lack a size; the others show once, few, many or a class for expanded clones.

CASSLAHGTKDTQYF	TGTGCCAGCAGCTTAGCCCACGGGACAAAAGATACCCAGTATTTT	-	TRBV7-6	TRBJ2-3	15	few
CSARRGSQDSDPYEQYF	TGCAGTGCTAGAAGAGGGTCTCAGGACAGCGATCCCTACGAGCAGTACTTC	-	TRBV20-1	TRBJ2-7	17	-
CATSRGREEKTQAF	TGTGCCACCAGTAGAGGCAGGGAGGAAAAGACCCAAGCTTTC	-	TRBV2	TRBJ2-5	14	-
CSARELAVGTRDEQFF	TGCAGTGCTAGAGAGCTAGCGGTGGGGACACGGGATGAGCAGTTCTTC	-	TRBV20-1	TRBJ2-1	16	once
CASSPADRSSPLHF	TGTGCCAGCAGTCCGGCCGACAGGAGCTCACCCCTCCACTTT	-	TRBV27	TRBJ1-6	14	-
CASSSGTNHNSPLF	TGTGCCAGCAGCTCCGGGACAAACCACAATTCACCCCTCTTT	-	TRBV7-2	TRBJ2-3	14	-
CASSVGGDFSYAQHF	TGTGCCAGCAGCGTAGGAGGGGACTTCTCCTACGCCCAGCATTTT	-	TRBV9	TRBJ1-5	15	-
CAGHGARETKFF	TGTGCCGGTCATGGGGCTAGGGAGACCAAGTTCTTC	-	TRBV7-7	TRBJ2-5	12	-
CASSLGEGGTQYF	TGTGCCAGCAGCTTGGGGGAGGGCGGCACGCAGTATTTT	TRBD2	TRBV11-1	TRBJ2-3	13	-
CASSLGSGAYNFPLHF	TGTGCCAGCAGCTTGGGGTCGGGTGCGTATAATTTTCCCCTCCACTTT	-	TRBV9	TRBJ1-6	16	-
CASSLAGTHTTQF	TGTGCCAGCAGCTTAGCGGGCACACACACTACGCAGTTT	-	TRBV7-8	TRBJ2-3	13	-
CASRAWGSYAQYF	TGTGCCAGCAGGGCCTGGGGCTCCTACGCGCAGTATTTT	-	TRBV2	TRBJ2-3	13	-
CASRDVLAEYF	TGTGCCAGCAGAGACGTACTAGCCGAGTACTTC	-	TRBV11-3	TRBJ2-7	11	once
CASSPQWGPETQYF	TGTGCCAGCAGCCCCCAATGGGGTCCGGAGACCCAGTACTTC	-	TRBV5-5	TRBJ2-5	14	-
CASSESGEGEAFF	TGTGCCAGCAGTGAATCGGGGGAAGGTGAAGCTTTCTTT	-	TRBV6-4	TRBJ1-1	13	-
CATSRANRQQTQYF	TGTGCCACCAGCAGAGCCAACAGGCAACAGACCCAGTACTTC	-	TRBV2	TRBJ2-5	14	-
CASSLAGGPGTQYELFF	TGTGCCAGCAGCTTAGCGGGAGGGCCCGGTACGCAGTATGAGCTGTTTTTT	TRBD2	TRBV7-8	TRBJ2-2	17	-
CASSFPGGGGTQYF	TGTGCCAGCAGCTTTCCGGGAGGCGGGGGTACCCAGTATTTT	TRBD2	TRBV7-9	TRBJ2-3	14	few
CASSLAGGPDPQYHF	TGTGCCAGCAGCTTAGCGGGAGGCCCCGATCCGCAGTATCATTTT	-	TRBV7-8	TRBJ1-5	15	-
CASSHGQGGGNGQDEQFF	TGTGCCAGCAGTCACGGACAGGGGGGCGGAAACGGTCAGGATGAGCAGTTCTTC	TRBD1	TRBV6-5	TRBJ2-1	18	-
CASSLAVGTEIEGEKLFF	TGTGCCAGCAGCTTAGCAGTAGGGACAGAAATCGAGGGTGAAAAACTGTTTTTT	TRBD1	TRBV5-6	TRBJ1-4	18	-
CASSISSAHNQPQHF	TGTGCCAGTAGTATTTCTTCCGCCCACAATCAGCCCCAGCATTTT	-	TRBV19	TRBJ1-5	15	-
CATLKAETYYGYTF	TGTGCCACCCTGAAAGCAGAGACCTACTATGGCTACACCTTC	-	TRBV19	TRBJ1-2	14	-
CATGNGGPGTQYF	TGTGCCACCGGAAACGGGGGCCCGGGTACGCAGTATTTT	-	TRBV24-1	TRBJ2-3	13	-
CATSTGLAGRTDTQYF	TGTGCCACCAGCACGGGACTAGCGGGGAGAACAGATACGCAGTATTTT	TRBD2	TRBV15	TRBJ2-3	16	-
CATSGRTTTDTQYF	TGTGCCACCAGCGGGAGGACAACCACAGATACGCAGTATTTT	-	TRBV15	TRBJ2-3	14	-
CATQEVDTQYF	TGTGCCACCCAAGAGGTGGATACGCAGTATTTT	-	TRBV19	TRBJ2-3	11	-
CATSRELTGFTGANVLTF	TGTGCCACCAGCAGAGAACTAACAGGGTTCACTGGGGCCAACGTCCTGACTTTC	-	TRBV15	TRBJ2-6	18	-
CASSLGGGPDTQYYTF	TGTGCCAGCAGCTTAGGGGGCGGTCCCGATACGCAGTATTACACCTTC	-	TRBV7-2	TRBJ1-2	16	-
CASSETTGELFF	TGCGCCAGCAGTGAGACCACCGGGGAGCTGTTTTTT	-	TRBV10-1	TRBJ2-2	12	-